This T cell receptor beta chain was identified in a study of T cell responses to AZD1222 COVID-19 vaccine. Study-wide background: Pooled together were second doses at about 4 or about 12 weeks.

The study, taken as a whole, reports: The study found Spike-specific TCR breadth and depth rose after two AZD1222 doses. Repertoires were collected only later (after the peak T cell response had occurred).

Details on this clone: The antigen is undetermined.

The CDR3 runs 19 residues. V was clipped by 5 bases and J by 5 bases; unmatched bases: 17. Germline loops: CDR1 SGHTA, CDR2 FQGTGA. Clones were sequenced by immunoSEQ multiplex PCR, and TCRdb holds only the in-frame ones, with some missing. The data hold 100,000 or so clones, with approximately 90% observed a single time. The TCR sequence derives from an adult in good health. V and J are TRBV7-3 and TRBJ2-2; 10 bases map to TRBD2. Sequences were derived from peripheral blood, sampled on day 0 of AZD1222 vaccination. The CDR3 here is CASSRWASGSLMETGELFF. In nucleotides, the CDR3 is TGTGCCAGCAGCCGGTGGGCTAGCGGGAGCCTTATGGAAACCGGGGAGCTGTTTTTT. Variable domain in full (rest from reference TRBV7-3 and TRBJ2-2): GAGVSQTPSNKVTEKGKYVELRCDPISGHTALYWYRQSLGQGPEFLIYFQGTGAADDSGLPNDRFFAVRPEGSVSTLKIQRTERGDSAVYLCASSRWASGSLMETGELFFGEGSRLTVL.